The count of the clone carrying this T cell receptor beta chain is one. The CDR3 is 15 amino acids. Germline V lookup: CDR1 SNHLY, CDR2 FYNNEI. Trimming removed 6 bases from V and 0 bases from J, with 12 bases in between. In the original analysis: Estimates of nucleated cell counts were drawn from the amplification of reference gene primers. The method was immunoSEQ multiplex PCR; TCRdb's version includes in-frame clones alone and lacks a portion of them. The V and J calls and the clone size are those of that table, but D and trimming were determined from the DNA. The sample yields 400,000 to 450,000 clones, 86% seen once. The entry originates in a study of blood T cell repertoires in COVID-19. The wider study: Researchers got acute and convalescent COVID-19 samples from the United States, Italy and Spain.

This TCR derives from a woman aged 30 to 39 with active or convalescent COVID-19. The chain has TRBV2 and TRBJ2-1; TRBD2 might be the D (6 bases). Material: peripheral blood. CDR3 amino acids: CASRSRGSSYNEQFF. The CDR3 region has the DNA TGTGCCAGCAGATCTCGGGGGTCCTCCTACAATGAGCAGTTCTTC.